This passage covers 5 T cell receptor beta chains from one sample sequenced in a study of OX40 agonist ivuxolimab in advanced cancers. Assay: immunoSEQ multiplex PCR; the TCRdb copy retains only in-frame clones and omits some. The sample consists of 71,000 or so clones, 86% of them appearing once. The sequencing used CD4+ or CD8+ T cells sorted from blood, collected in a trial of the OX40 agonist ivuxolimab. The origin of the receptors is an adult with an advanced solid tumor such as melanoma, head and neck, liver or kidney cancer.

This clone was counted once. The chain joins TRBV21-1 to TRBJ1-3. TRBV21-1 is designated a pseudogene. The CDR3 is made up of 17 amino acids. The CDR3: CASSTKATSHKENTIYF. The CDR3 DNA reads TGTGCCAGCAGTACCAAAGCGACCTCACACAAGGAAAACACCATATATTTT.

The chain combines TRBV5-1 with TRBJ1-6; no clear D gene. This CDR3 spans 15 amino acids. CDR1 SGHRS and CDR2 YFSETQ come from the germline V gene. V dropped 0 bases and J dropped 5 bases, with 9 bases sitting between them. CDR3 sequence (DNA): TGCGCCAGCAGCTTGGAAGGGATTCATAATTCACCCCTCCACTTT. Its protein product is CASSLEGIHNSPLHF.

CDR3 DNA sequence: TGTGCCAGCAGCTTGGGACTAGCGGGAATGTATGAGACCCAGTACTTC. It translates to CASSLGLAGMYETQYF. The V gene is TRBV7-3, the J gene TRBJ2-5, with 13 nucleotides matching TRBD2. This CDR3 has 16 amino acids. J was trimmed by 5 bases and V by 3 bases; bases with no gene match: 6. Germline loops: CDR1 SGHTA, CDR2 FQGTGA.

This chain links TRBV7-8 with TRBJ2-2; the D gene is possibly TRBD2 (5 bases). V lost 2 bases and J lost 6, with 13 bases in between. Germline CDR1 reads SGHVS; CDR2 reads FQNEAQ. CDR3 length: 15 residues. CDR3 DNA: TGTGCCAGCAGCTTACGGCCTAGCATCGCCGGGGAGCTGTTTTTT. This translates into CASSLRPSIAGELFF.

This chain links TRBV19 with TRBJ2-4; maybe TRBD1 (7 bases). CDR3 size: 16 residues. The germline V and J ends were trimmed by 8 bases and 8 bases, with 25 bases remaining between them. The germline V gene encodes CDR1 LNHDA and CDR2 SQIVND (reference sequence). The DNA of the CDR3 is TGTGCCAGTCATCCCGGGGGTAGACAGGGCAGGTACATTCAGTACTTC. Its translation: CASHPGGRQGRYIQYF.